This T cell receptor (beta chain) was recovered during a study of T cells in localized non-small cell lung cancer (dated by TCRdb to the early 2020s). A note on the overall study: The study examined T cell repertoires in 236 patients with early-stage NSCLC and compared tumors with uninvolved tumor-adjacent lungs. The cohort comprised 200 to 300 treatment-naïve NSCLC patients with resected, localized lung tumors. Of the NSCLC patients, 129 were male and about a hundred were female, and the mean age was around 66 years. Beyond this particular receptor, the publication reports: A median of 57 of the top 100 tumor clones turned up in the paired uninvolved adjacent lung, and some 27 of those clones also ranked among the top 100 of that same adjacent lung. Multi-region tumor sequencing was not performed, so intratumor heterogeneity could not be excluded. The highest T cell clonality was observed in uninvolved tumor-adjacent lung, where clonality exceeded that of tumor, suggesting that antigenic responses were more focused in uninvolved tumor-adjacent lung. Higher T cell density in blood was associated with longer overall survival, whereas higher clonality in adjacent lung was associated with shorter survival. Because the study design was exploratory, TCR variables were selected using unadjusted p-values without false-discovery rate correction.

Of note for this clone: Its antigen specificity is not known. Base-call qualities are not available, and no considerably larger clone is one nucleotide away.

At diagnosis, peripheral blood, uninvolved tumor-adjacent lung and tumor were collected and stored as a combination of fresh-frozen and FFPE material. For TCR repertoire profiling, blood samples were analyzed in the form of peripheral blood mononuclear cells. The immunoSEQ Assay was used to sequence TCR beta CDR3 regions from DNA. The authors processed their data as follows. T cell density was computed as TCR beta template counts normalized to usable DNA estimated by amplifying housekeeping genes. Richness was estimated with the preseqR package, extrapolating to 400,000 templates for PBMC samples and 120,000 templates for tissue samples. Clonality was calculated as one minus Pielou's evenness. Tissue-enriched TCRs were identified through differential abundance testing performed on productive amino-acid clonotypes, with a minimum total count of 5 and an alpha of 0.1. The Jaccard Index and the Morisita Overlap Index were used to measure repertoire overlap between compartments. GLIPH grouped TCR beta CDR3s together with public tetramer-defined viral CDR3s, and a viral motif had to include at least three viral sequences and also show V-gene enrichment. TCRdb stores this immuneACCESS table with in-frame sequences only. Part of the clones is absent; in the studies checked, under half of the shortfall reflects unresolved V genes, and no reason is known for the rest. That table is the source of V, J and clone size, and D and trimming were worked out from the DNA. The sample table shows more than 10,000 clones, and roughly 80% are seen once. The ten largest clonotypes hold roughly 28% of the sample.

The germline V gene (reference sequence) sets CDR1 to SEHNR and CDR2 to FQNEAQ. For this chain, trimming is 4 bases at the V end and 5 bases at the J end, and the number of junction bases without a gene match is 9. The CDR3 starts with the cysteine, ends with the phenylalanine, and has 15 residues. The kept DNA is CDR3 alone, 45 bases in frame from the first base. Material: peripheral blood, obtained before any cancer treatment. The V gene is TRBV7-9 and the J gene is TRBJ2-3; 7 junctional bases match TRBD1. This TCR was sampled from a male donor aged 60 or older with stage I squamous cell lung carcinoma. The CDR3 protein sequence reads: CASSSGQAMGDTQYF. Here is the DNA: TGTGCCAGCAGCTCCGGACAGGCGATGGGAGATACGCAGTATTTT.